Reported below is one TCR beta chain. Antigen: not known. Here immunoSEQ multiplex PCR was the method, and the copy in TCRdb shows in-frame clones only, minus some. The table has some 120,000 clones, 70% to 85% seen once. The data derive from a study of T cell responses to AZD1222 COVID-19 vaccine. V lost 2 bases and J lost 4, with 17 bases in between. The CDR3 consists of 16 residues. The germline V gene encodes CDR1 WNHNN and CDR2 SYGVQD (reference sequence). General observations from the study: White British ancestry dominated among donors, who included more females, and clonal diversity was possibly underestimated. Baseline serostatus was positive in only six AZD1222 recipients. Researchers report vaccine-associated CD4 TCRs spanning spike, with dominance at 160-218 and 743-854.

The sequence was collected from an adult who received the AZD1222 COVID-19 vaccine. The chain couples TRBV10-1 to TRBJ1-2; D ambiguous. Source: peripheral blood, taken 28 days after the second AZD1222 dose. CDR3 region: CASSEGSRRATYGYTF. CDR3 coding DNA: TGCGCCAGCAGTGAGGGTTCACGGAGGGCCACCTATGGCTACACCTTC.